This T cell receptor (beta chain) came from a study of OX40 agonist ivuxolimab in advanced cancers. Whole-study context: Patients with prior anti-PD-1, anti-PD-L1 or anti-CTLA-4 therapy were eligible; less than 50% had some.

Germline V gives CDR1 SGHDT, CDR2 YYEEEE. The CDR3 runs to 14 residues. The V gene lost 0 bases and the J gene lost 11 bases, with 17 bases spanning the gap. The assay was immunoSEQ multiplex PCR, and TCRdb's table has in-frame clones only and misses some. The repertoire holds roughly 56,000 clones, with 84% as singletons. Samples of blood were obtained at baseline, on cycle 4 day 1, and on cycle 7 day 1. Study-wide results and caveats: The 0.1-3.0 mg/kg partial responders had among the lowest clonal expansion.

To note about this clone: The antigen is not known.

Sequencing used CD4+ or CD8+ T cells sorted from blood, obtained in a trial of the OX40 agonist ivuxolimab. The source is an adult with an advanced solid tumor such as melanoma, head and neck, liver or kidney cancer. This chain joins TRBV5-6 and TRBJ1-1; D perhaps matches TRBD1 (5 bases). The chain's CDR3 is CASSLVGWGVSAFF. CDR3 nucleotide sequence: TGTGCCAGCAGCTTGGTCGGATGGGGGGTTTCGGCTTTCTTT.